This TCR beta chain emerged from a study of CD8+CD57+ T cells in acquired aplastic anemia. Study summary: An average of about 3.2 ug of DNA was obtained from sorted CD4+ and CD8+ cells.

Germline V lookup: CDR1 DFQATT, CDR2 SNEGSKA (reference sequence). V was pared by 1 base and J by 4 bases, with 22 bases between. The CDR3 consists of 17 residues. CD8+CD57+ cell expansion, shown by flow cytometry, had occurred in the patients selected for sequencing. For CDR3 and TCR beta VDJ profiling, genomic DNA was the template used. In TCRdb, the reads were re-called with MiXCR into one record per CDR3 protein. The sample holds 75,000 to 80,000 distinct CDR3 sequences, 70% seen once. Sequenced: sorted CD4+, CD8+, or CD8+CD57+ T cells (not recorded which) from PBMCs. This TCR came from a human donor with aplastic anemia. This chain uses TRBV20-1 with TRBJ1-1; tentatively, D is TRBD1 (5 bases). The CDR3 DNA follows: TGCAGTGCTAGAGCCCGCGGACCAACCGGGGCCCTCACTGAAGCTTTCTTT. As protein: CSARARGPTGALTEAFF.